This TCR beta chain came from a study of shared clonotypes between healthy human individuals. Method: immunoSEQ multiplex PCR; TCRdb's copy keeps in-frame clones and lacks some. The sample shows 2 million to 3 million clones, more than 85% of them seen only once. Findings and caveats of the study: Clonotype sharing among donors, it was expected, would be affected by sequencing depth. Only blood underwent sampling, and tissue repertoires likely differ.

For this clone: Its specificity is not known.

Germline CDR1 and CDR2: MGHRA and YSYEKL. V dropped 0 bases and J dropped 0 bases, with 15 bases sitting between them. This CDR3 is 19 amino acids long. Sequencing was performed on naive CD4+ T cells from PBMCs. Indicated subset: CD45RA+ positively selected. This rearrangement joins TRBV4-1 to TRBJ2-6; D remains ambiguous. The sequence was obtained from a man aged 18-30 years in good health. Some clones in this sample may be carry-over from other donors' samples. The CDR3 sequence: CASSQDLGTRTSGANVLTF. The CDR3 DNA reads as TGCGCCAGCAGCCAAGATCTTGGTACGAGAACCTCTGGGGCCAACGTCCTGACTTTC.